This TCR beta chain was recovered during a study of blood T cell repertoires in COVID-19. Study-wide background: Spain, Italy and the United States supplied samples that represented acute and convalescent COVID-19. PBMCs, B-cell-depleted T cells, or T cells provided the cDNA or gDNA that made up the material.

The Seattle patients joined while their infection was active and were tracked longitudinally afterward. V was clipped by 4 bases and J by 3 bases, with 11 bases between them. CDR3 length: 14 residues. CDR1 LGHDT and CDR2 YNNKEL come from the germline V gene (reference sequence). Per the original data handling: How many nucleated cells were present was estimated from reference gene primer amplification. Generated by immunoSEQ multiplex PCR, the TCRdb table keeps only in-frame clones and is missing some. V and J calls and clone size are given by that table; D and trimming were obtained from the DNA. The sample holds some 120,000 clones, approximately 85% seen once.

The TCR comes from a woman of 80 years or more with COVID-19, enrolled during active disease. This chain connects TRBV3-1 (or the pseudogene TRBV3-2) to TRBJ2-3; possible D gene TRBD1, 6 bases. The sequencing sample was made of peripheral blood. The CDR3 spells CASSPPRGTDTQYF. As DNA, the CDR3 is TGTGCCAGCAGCCCTCCCAGGGGTACAGATACGCAGTATTTT.